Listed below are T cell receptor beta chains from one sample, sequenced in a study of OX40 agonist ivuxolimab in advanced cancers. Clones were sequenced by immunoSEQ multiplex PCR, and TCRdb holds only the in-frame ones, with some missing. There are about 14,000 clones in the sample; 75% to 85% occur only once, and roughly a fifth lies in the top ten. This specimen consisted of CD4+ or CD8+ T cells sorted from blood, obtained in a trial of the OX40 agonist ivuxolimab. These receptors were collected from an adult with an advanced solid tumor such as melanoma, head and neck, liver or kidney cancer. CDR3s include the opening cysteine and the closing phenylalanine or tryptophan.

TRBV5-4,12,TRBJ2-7,CASSTGFYEQYF
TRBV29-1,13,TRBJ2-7,CSVGQGVSYEQYF
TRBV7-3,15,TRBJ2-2,CASSLNPGLVPELFF
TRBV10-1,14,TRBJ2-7,CARTHRAVTYEQYF
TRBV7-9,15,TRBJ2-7,CASSPVSGQGDEQYF
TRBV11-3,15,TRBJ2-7,CASSPRLAGVNEQYF
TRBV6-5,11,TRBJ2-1,CASTSGSEQFF
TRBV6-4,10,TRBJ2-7,CASSDDEQYF
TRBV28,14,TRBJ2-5,CASSSDSNQETQYF
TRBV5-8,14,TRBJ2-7,CASSVLADSYEQYF
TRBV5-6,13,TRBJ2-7,CASSLGDGGEQYF
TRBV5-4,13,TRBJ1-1,CASSPGLNTEAFF
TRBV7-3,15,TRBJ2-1,CASSLVASGMGEQFF
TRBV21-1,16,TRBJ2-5,CASSYPGHPGQETQYF
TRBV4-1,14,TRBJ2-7,CASSQGSGDYEQYF
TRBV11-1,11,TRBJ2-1,CASSDHNEQFF
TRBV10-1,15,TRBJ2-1,CASSEVLAEYNEQFF
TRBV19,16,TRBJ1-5,CASSILRDSNIQPQHF
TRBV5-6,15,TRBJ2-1,CASTPTGRGGWEQFF
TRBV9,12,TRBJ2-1,CASSLTGGEQFF